The 25 T cell receptor beta chains below come from one sample, sequenced in a study of CD8 T cells in ankylosing spondylitis. Study results and caveats: A TCR beta motif of eight highly homologous variants appeared characteristic of ankylosing spondylitis blood.

TCRdb re-derived calls from the 5' RACE reads in MiXCR, one entry per CDR3 protein. This table has 750,000 to 850,000 distinct CDR3 sequences, about an eighth appearing once. The antigens these receptors bind are not known. The source material was blood, either unsorted or a sorted T cell fraction (not recorded which). Receptors originate from a male donor with ankylosing spondylitis.

This clonotype has just a few counts. This chain joins TRBV24-1 and TRBJ2-1, with D tentatively TRBD2 (5 bases). Germline V lookup: CDR1 KGHDR, CDR2 SFDVKD. This CDR3 region has 11 residues. Trimming removed 9 bases from V and 3 bases from J, with 5 bases in between. The CDR3 coding sequence is TGTGCCACCCGGGACTACAATGAGCAGTTCTTC. Protein: CATRDYNEQFF.

This clonotype was observed at least ten times. This sequence joins TRBV12-3 or TRBV12-4 and TRBJ2-1; 7 bases fit TRBD2. J was trimmed by 4 bases and V by 8 bases; bases with no gene match: 11. CDR3 size: 15 residues. For the CDR3, the DNA is TGTGCCAGCTCGGGAGCGGGACCTCAATACAATGAGCAGTTCTTC. It codes for CASSGAGPQYNEQFF.

The rearrangement links TRBV7-6 to TRBJ2-7, with D possibly TRBD1 on 6 matching bases. This CDR3 has 14 amino acids. Germline values: CDR1 SGHVS, CDR2 FNYEAQ. V gave up 4 bases and J gave up 5 bases, with 15 bases separating them. The CDR3 is CASSYSPGVDEQYF. The CDR3 nucleotides read TGTGCCAGCAGCTATTCCCCAGGGGTCGACGAGCAGTACTTC.

This clonotype was detected ten times or more. The chain links TRBV20-1 to TRBJ2-1, with a weak D call TRBD2 (5 bases). Germline assignment: CDR1 DFQATT and CDR2 SNEGSKA (reference sequence). With 4 bases removed from V and 7 bases from J, the gap between germline ends came to 20 bases. CDR3 length: 15 amino acids. Written as DNA, the CDR3 is TGCAGTGCTATACACCACTACCTTCGGAGGAATGAGCAGTTCTTC. Amino acid sequence: CSAIHHYLRRNEQFF.

This clonotype appeared many times. CDR3 nucleotides: TGTGCCAGCAGCTTGGAAACATCCTACGAGCAGTACTTC. Residues: CASSLETSYEQYF. V is TRBV7-2 and J is TRBJ2-7; D is ambiguous. V was cut by 3 bases and J by 1 base, with 7 bases left in between. Per the germline V gene, CDR1 is SGHTA and CDR2 is FQGNSA. This CDR3 spans 13 amino acids.

The V gene is TRBV12-3 or TRBV12-4, the J gene TRBJ1-5; a weak D match, TRBD1 (5 bases). The ends were cut back, 4 bases at V and 5 bases at J, with 15 bases in the middle. The CDR3 runs to 15 residues. CDR3 loop: CASSSGGGFYQPQHF. The DNA for the CDR3 is TGTGCCAGCAGTTCGGGGGGGGGGTTTTATCAGCCCCAGCATTTT.

The V call is TRBV7-2, the J call TRBJ2-5; D could derive from TRBD1 or TRBD2 (7 bases each). The ends were cut back, 4 bases at V and 0 bases at J, with 15 bases in the middle. The CDR3 sequence is 16 residues long. From germline, CDR1 is SGHTA and CDR2 FQGNSA. The DNA of the CDR3 is TGTGCCAGCAGCTCTCGGGGGGACAGACACCAAGAGACCCAGTACTTC. It encodes CASSSRGDRHQETQYF.

CDR3 sequence: CASSLTANSNQPQHF. CDR3 coding DNA: TGTGCCAGCAGCTTGACAGCAAATAGCAATCAGCCCCAGCATTTT. This rearrangement joins TRBV7-6 to TRBJ1-5; TRBD1 is a possible D gene (5 bases). From germline, CDR1 is SGHVS and CDR2 FNYEAQ. The CDR3 has 15 amino acids. Trimming stripped 3 bases from V and 0 bases from J, with 9 bases between.

The table lists this clonotype with many counts. Here the CDR3 reads CATSRGLAGDYEQYF. CDR3 DNA sequence: TGTGCCACCAGCAGGGGACTAGCGGGAGACTACGAGCAGTACTTC. V gene TRBV15 combines with J gene TRBJ2-7, with 14 bases matching TRBD2. This CDR3 contains 15 residues. The V and J ends lost 3 bases and 3 bases, in that order; junction bases with no gene match: 1. The germline CDR1 and CDR2 sequences are LNHNV and YYDKDF (reference sequence).

The V and J genes are TRBV20-1 and TRBJ1-5, with a tentative D call TRBD1 (5 bases). From germline, CDR1 is DFQATT and CDR2 SNEGSKA (reference sequence). V lost 1 base, J lost 7 bases, and 11 bases lay in between. The CDR3 covers 13 residues. This chain's CDR3 is CSARGSNRQPQHF. CDR3 sequence (DNA): TGCAGTGCTAGAGGATCGAACAGGCAGCCCCAGCATTTT.

This clonotype was seen a few times. The chain employs TRBV5-1 and TRBJ2-3; D may be TRBD1 (5 bases). This CDR3 spans 14 amino acids. CDR1 and CDR2 from the germline V gene are SGHRS and YFSETQ. V dropped 2 bases and J dropped 6 bases, with 13 bases sitting between them. The DNA for the CDR3 is TGCGCCAGCAGCTTACCACCAGGGTACGATACGCAGTATTTT. It codes for CASSLPPGYDTQYF.

The rearrangement uses TRBV28 and TRBJ1-5; TRBD1 is a possible D gene (6 bases). This CDR3 comprises 16 residues. Per the germline V gene, CDR1 is MDHEN and CDR2 is SYDVKM. Trimming removed 5 bases from V and 5 bases from J, with 19 bases in between. The CDR3 DNA is TGTGCCAGCAGTCCCCGGAGGGGGGGATGGGATCAGCCCCAGCATTTT. It specifies CASSPRRGGWDQPQHF. Full variable domain (outside the CDR3, taken from reference TRBV28 and TRBJ1-5): DVKVTQSSRYLVKRTGEKVFLECVQDMDHENMFWYRQDPGLGLRLIYFSYDVKMKEKGDIPEGYSVSREKKERFSLILESASTNQTSMYLCASSPRRGGWDQPQHFGDGTRLSIL.

The rearrangement links TRBV13 to TRBJ1-1, with D unclear. Trimming removed 5 bases at V and 10 bases at J, with 17 bases between. CDR1 PRHDT and CDR2 FYEKMQ come from the germline V gene (reference sequence). The CDR3 has 13 residues. The CDR3 is CASSRPLTNGAFF. DNA for the CDR3: TGTGCCAGCAGCCGCCCTCTCACAAACGGAGCTTTCTTT.

This clonotype was observed a few times. This CDR3 is missing its conserved last phenylalanine or tryptophan, likely due to a read error. The CDR3 sequence is CASSFGQDEAFL. CDR3 coding DNA: TGCGCCAGCAGCTTTGGACAGGATGAAGCTTTCCTT. The chain recombines TRBV5-1 with TRBJ1-1; TRBD1 aligns across 7 bases. The junction had 2 bases not matched to a gene; V was cut back by 2 bases and J by 7 bases. The germline CDR1 and CDR2 sequences are SGHRS and YFSETQ. There are 12 residues in the CDR3.

This clonotype was counted between two and nine times. The rearrangement links TRBV27 to TRBJ2-5; 8 nucleotides line up with TRBD1. V was clipped by 5 bases and J by 3 bases; unmatched bases: 11. CDR1 is MNHEY and CDR2 is SMNVEV in the germline V gene (reference sequence). The CDR3 consists of 16 residues. In DNA, the CDR3 is TGTGCCAGCAGTCCGTCGGACAGGGTGGGGGAAGAGACCCAGTACTTC. It translates to CASSPSDRVGEETQYF.

This clonotype was recorded many times. The V call is TRBV7-2, the J call TRBJ2-3, with a possible D match to TRBD2 (5 bases). This CDR3 comprises 11 residues. The V gene's germline CDR1 is SGHTA and CDR2 FQGNSA. V was trimmed by 4 bases and J by 8 bases, leaving 7 bases between them. The CDR3 nucleotides are TGTGCCAGCAGCTCCCGGGGTACGCAGTATTTT. It is translated as CASSSRGTQYF.

The rearrangement links TRBV28 to TRBJ1-5; the D is unclear. The CDR3 loop spans 14 amino acids. The V and J ends lost 5 bases and 4 bases respectively, with 12 bases between them. Germline V gene sequence: CDR1 MDHEN, CDR2 SYDVKM. The CDR3 protein is CASSLFGWNQPQHF. CDR3 DNA: TGTGCCAGCAGTCTTTTTGGGTGGAATCAGCCCCAGCATTTT.

The rearrangement joins TRBV5-1 to TRBJ2-1; 8 nucleotides match TRBD2. Per germline, CDR1 SGHRS and CDR2 YFSETQ. The CDR3 extends over 16 amino acids. V was clipped by 3 bases and J by 8 bases; unmatched bases: 13. CDR3 coding DNA: TGCGCCAGCAGCTCTAGGGTAGCGGGGTGGGGGGATGAGCAGTTCTTC. As protein: CASSSRVAGWGDEQFF.

A few counts support this clonotype. V and J are TRBV5-5 and TRBJ1-5; D not resolved. This CDR3 spans 13 amino acids. From germline, CDR1 is SGHKS and CDR2 YYEKEE (reference sequence). Trimming pared 1 base from V and 6 bases from J, leaving 8 bases between. The CDR3 bases are TGTGCCAGCAGCTTGCGAGACGGTCAGCCCCAGCATTTT. Translation: CASSLRDGQPQHF.

In nucleotides, the CDR3 is TGCAGTGCTAGACGGGGCCAGGGTCAAAACATTCAGTACTTC. Translated, it gives CSARRGQGQNIQYF. The chain couples TRBV20-1 to TRBJ2-4; D could derive from TRBD1 or TRBD2 (5 bases each). In germline, CDR1 is DFQATT, CDR2 SNEGSKA (reference sequence). This CDR3 spans 14 amino acids. V lost 2 bases to trimming and J lost 5 bases, with 13 bases between them.

The chain's CDR3 is CASRYSYRNTGELFF. The CDR3 DNA follows: TGTGCCAGCAGGTACTCCTACCGGAACACCGGGGAGCTGTTTTTT. The chain employs TRBV5-6 and TRBJ2-2; D is unresolved. In germline, CDR1 is SGHDT, CDR2 YYEEEE. The CDR3 is 15 residues long. Trimming shortened V by 5 bases and J by 1 base, and 12 bases separated the two germline ends.

The chain uses TRBV7-3 and TRBJ2-5; 8 nucleotides align to TRBD2. The ends lost 0 bases at V and 5 bases at J; junction bases unmatched: 2. This CDR3 is built from 14 residues. Germline CDR1 reads SGHTA; CDR2 reads FQGTGA. The CDR3 DNA reads TGTGCCAGCAGCTTAACTGGGACTAGGGAGACCCAGTACTTC. Translation: CASSLTGTRETQYF.

This clonotype was counted at least ten times. This sequence joins TRBV29-1 and TRBJ2-7, with a weak D call TRBD1 (6 bases). CDR1 and CDR2 (germline): SQVTM, ANQGSEA. The CDR3 length is 14 residues. Trimming stripped 2 bases from V and 3 bases from J, with 14 bases between. Written as DNA, the CDR3 is TGCAGCGTTGAACGTCCAGGGGCAGACTACGAGCAGTACTTC. Its translation: CSVERPGADYEQYF.

This clonotype was counted between two and nine times. The J gene is TRBJ2-5, the V gene TRBV6-2 or TRBV6-3, with D possibly TRBD1 on 6 matching bases. The length of the CDR3 is 16 residues. CDR1 is MNHEY and CDR2 is SVGEGT in the germline V gene. Trimming stripped 4 bases from V and 5 bases from J, with 20 bases between. The CDR3 sequence is CASSSRDKGAGETQYF. For the CDR3, the DNA is TGTGCCAGCAGTTCCAGGGACAAGGGCGCCGGGGAGACCCAGTACTTC.

The rearrangement links TRBV4-3 to TRBJ1-2, with 7 bases lining up with TRBD1. The CDR3 runs to 18 residues. Germline V gene lookup returns CDR1 LGHNA and CDR2 YSLEER. V dropped 0 bases and J dropped 8; count of bases not matched to a gene: 18. CDR3 protein: CASSQDIVGLGTALGYTF. The CDR3 DNA reads TGCGCCAGCAGCCAAGATATAGTAGGCCTCGGGACAGCTCTGGGCTACACCTTC.